This TCR beta chain was captured in a study of shared clonotypes between healthy human individuals (dated by TCRdb to 2018 to 2021). Concerning the study at large: The cohort comprised two women and three men aged 18 to 49 years. To estimate repertoire size and how much clonotype sharing occurs between individuals, the study deeply sequenced the blood TCR repertoires of 5 or 6 healthy adults. For each donor, CD4 naive and CD4 memory were each run on three plates, CD8 naive on two plates, and CD8 memory on one plate. To increase sequencing depth and limit assay-specific biases, TCR repertoire library preparation and sequencing were carried out by different laboratories using diverse techniques. Leukapheresis yielded between about 0.9 and 10 billion PBMCs per donor. Broader findings and caveats from the paper: Naive subsets generally had larger estimated clonotype richness than memory subsets. Clonotypes shared by all four sorted-subset donors showed higher generation probabilities than non-shared clonotypes. Only blood was sampled, and tissue TCR repertoires likely differ from those in blood. Across four donors, about 5% of naive CD4, approximately 3.6% of naive CD8, around 2.5% of memory CD4, and about 0.44% of memory CD8 clonotypes were shared. The small number of donors limited the genetic and exposure-history diversity represented. Even with the large sequencing depth, rarefaction of the sorted-subset datasets indicated that sequencing was incomplete. Based on pairwise subsampling, the degree of clonotype sharing among donors was expected to be affected by sequencing depth.

TCR CDR3 regions were amplified from genomic DNA by multiplex PCR using the deep immunoSEQ assay. For each cell subset, the extracted genomic DNA was distributed evenly across all wells of several immunoSEQ 96-well plates, and each plate served as one replicate. Each replicate PCR for sorted subsets received approximately 220 ng genomic DNA, equal to about 30,000 T cell genomes. The purified libraries were quantified using a Qubit 3.0 fluorometer, sized with a Bioanalyzer 2100, and then quantified again using the KAPA Library Quantification kit. Each immunoSEQ 96-well plate was sequenced on its own single-read 150-cycle Illumina NextSeq 550 flow cell. Under the source paper's analysis protocol: Because only junctional sequences without quality scores were contained in the immunoSEQ output, filtering matching that applied to full-length reads could not be performed. Sequences were annotated with PyIR, a Python wrapper for IgBLAST v1.9, using IMGT germline references to assign V/J genes and CDR3. Reads were filtered out if the reads had weak V/J assignments (E-value above 1e-6), no CDR3, stop codons, out-of-frame junctions, or ambiguous translated residues. V3J clonotypes were defined by identical inferred V gene, J gene, and CDR3 amino acid sequence. To compute the percentage overlap between repertoires, the number of shared unique clonotypes was divided by the size of the smaller repertoire. RTK rarefaction, the Chao1 estimator, and Recon v2.1 estimates of unobserved clonotypes were used to assess repertoire richness. OLGA was used to compute generation probabilities for all TCRbeta clonotypes that the gDNA method yielded from a few donors. In its TCRdb copy, this immuneACCESS table keeps in-frame sequences only and misses some clones. Where compared with another copy, unresolved V genes explain less than half of these, and the others have no known cause. The V and J calls and clone size were taken over from that table, and D and trimming were inferred from the DNA. The sample has some 2,500,000 clones on record, roughly 93% of them singletons. About 0.38% of the sample is taken by the ten largest.

The donors were healthy, HIV-negative adults with no recently reported acute infections or vaccinations. All donors were Caucasian adults living in Nashville, Tennessee, USA. CD4+ T cells were enriched by magnetic negative selection, after which naive cells were positively selected on CD45RA and the negative fraction was taken as the memory subset. After blood collection by leukapheresis, PBMCs were isolated using Ficoll-Histopaque density gradient centrifugation and then cryopreserved in the vapor phase of liquid nitrogen. Analytical flow cytometry was used to check the purity and quantity of every magnetically sorted T cell population. From each sorted fraction, genomic DNA was isolated and quantified by UV absorbance on a Nanodrop 2000c. In the case of this clone: No antigen is known for it. Within one base of it there is no much larger clone, and no base qualities were kept.

Sample: naive CD4+ T cells from PBMCs. Taken with the paper, the label for cell subset or site translates to: CD45RA+ positively selected. This TCR came from a man aged 18 to 29 in good health. Some clones in this sample may be carry-over from other donors' samples.

The CDR3 region reads CAIAGWANEKLFF. The DNA sequence follows: TGTGCCATCGCGGGTTGGGCTAATGAAAAACTGTTTTTT. In this chain, TRBV6-6 is recombined with TRBJ1-4; there is no confident call for the D gene. The germline V gene (reference sequence) supplies CDR1 MNHNY and CDR2 SVGAGI. The CDR3 covers 13 residues, taking in both the cysteine and the phenylalanine. The read is trimmed to its CDR3 DNA, 39 bases read in frame from base 1. The junction shows trimming of 10 bases on V and 3 bases on J, plus 12 bases between the germline ends.